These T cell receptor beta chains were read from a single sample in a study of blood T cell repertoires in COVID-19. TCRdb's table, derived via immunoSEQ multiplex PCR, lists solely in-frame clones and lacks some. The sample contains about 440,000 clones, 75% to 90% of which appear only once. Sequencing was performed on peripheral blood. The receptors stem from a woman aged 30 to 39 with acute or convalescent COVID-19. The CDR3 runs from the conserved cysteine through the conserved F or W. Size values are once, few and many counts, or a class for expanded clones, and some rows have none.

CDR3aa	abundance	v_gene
CASSDRHYNQPQHF	.	TRBV5-6
CASSPQGNNSPLHF	few	TRBV7-8
CARRPFEASTEAFF	.	TRBV10-1
CASAHSGTGAYEQYF	.	TRBV6-5
CASGLSGTNNEKLFF	once	TRBV12-5
CASSRDRYSNEQFF	.	TRBV28
CASKGRGDEETQYF	.	TRBV9
CASSHLTGGPEAFF	.	TRBV4-1
CASSYGQGSYEQYF	.	TRBV7-2
CASSPPNQADTGELFF	.	TRBV9
CASKPGGSGNTIYF	.	TRBV9
CATRPTVENYGYTF	.	TRBV10-3
CASSLKAGGGSPLHF	.	TRBV7-2
CASSFSGNTEAFF	.	TRBV5-4
CSASRGLAGGISSYNEQFF	.	TRBV20-1
CASSVMTGGGLHGYTF	.	TRBV9
CASSPGGLQNEQFF	.	TRBV10-1
CASSRQGGNEKLFF	.	TRBV2
CSVETGTGVPAAFF	.	TRBV29-1
CASSFTGTGGYDEQFF	.	TRBV7-2
CASSWTSGGPYYEQYF	.	TRBV10-2
CASSSRVSGVQETQYF	.	TRBV28
CASSLEAGDPNGETQYF	.	TRBV5-8
CASSSFRSQGAGYGYTF	once	TRBV5-8
CASSLGGSGNTIYF	.	TRBV7-2
CASSLGLADSYEQYF	.	TRBV5-4
CASSLSYGGGAVGKETQYF	.	TRBV27
CASSVANTEAFF	.	TRBV10-2
CASTRDRFNSPLHF	.	TRBV3-1/TRBV3-2
CSVEVQGVDTGELFF	.	TRBV29-1
CASTEGGDHEQYF	.	TRBV13
CASSLTGTSGGYNEQFF	.	TRBV7-2
CAWSLSGEQFF	.	TRBV30
CATEQGAFGQPQHF	.	TRBV19
CASGRVNEQFF	.	TRBV27
CASSYVGTGSEKLFF	.	TRBV6-6
CASSLIDEQFF	.	TRBV28
CASSPGAGPGTGELFF	.	TRBV5-5
CASSPIGQGTDGYTF	.	TRBV7-6
CASSDPGSPKEKLFF	.	TRBV2
CASSRLAGGVTDTQYF	.	TRBV7-6
CASSVGERVGETQYF	.	TRBV9
CASSLPWVGDTQYF	few	TRBV7-9
CASSYGTDPYNEQFF	.	TRBV6-6
CASSLGGRYEQYF	.	TRBV5-6
CASSSGTGNQPQHF	.	TRBV5-4